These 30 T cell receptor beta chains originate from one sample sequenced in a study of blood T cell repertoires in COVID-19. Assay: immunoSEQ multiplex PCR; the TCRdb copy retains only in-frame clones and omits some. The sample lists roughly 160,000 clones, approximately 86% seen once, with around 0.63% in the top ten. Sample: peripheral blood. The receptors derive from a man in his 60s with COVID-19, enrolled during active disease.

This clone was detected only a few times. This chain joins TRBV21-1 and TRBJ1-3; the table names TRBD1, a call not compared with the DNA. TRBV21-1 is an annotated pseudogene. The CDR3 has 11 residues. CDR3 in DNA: TGTGCCAGCCTACAGGAAAACACCATATATTTT. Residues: CASLQENTIYF.

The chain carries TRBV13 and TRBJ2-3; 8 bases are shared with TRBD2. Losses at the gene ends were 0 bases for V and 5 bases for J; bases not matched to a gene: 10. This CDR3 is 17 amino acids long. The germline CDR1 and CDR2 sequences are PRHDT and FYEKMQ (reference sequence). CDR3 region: CASSLGGAGALRDTQYF. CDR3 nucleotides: TGTGCCAGCAGCTTAGGGGGAGCGGGAGCCCTCAGAGATACGCAGTATTTT.

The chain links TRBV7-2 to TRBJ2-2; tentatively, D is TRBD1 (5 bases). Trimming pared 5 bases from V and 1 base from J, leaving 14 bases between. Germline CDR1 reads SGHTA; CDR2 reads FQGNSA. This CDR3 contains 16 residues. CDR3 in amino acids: CASSPGQTMNTGELFF. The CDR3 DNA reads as TGTGCCAGCAGCCCAGGACAAACCATGAACACCGGGGAGCTGTTTTTT.

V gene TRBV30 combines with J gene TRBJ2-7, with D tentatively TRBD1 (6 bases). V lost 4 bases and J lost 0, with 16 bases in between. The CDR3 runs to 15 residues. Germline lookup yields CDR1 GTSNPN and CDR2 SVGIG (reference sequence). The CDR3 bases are TGTGCCTGGACCGTAAGGGGGAGAGGCTCCTACGAGCAGTACTTC. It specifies CAWTVRGRGSYEQYF.

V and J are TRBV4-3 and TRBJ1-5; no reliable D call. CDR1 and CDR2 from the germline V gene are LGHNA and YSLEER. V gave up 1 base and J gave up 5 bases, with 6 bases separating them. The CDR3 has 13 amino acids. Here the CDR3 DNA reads TGCGCCAGCAGCCAAGGTCGGGATCAGCCCCAGCATTTT. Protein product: CASSQGRDQPQHF.

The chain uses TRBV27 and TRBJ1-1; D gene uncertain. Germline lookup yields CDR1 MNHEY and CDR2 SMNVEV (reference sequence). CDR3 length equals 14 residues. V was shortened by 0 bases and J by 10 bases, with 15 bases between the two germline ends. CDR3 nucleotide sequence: TGTGCCAGCAGTTTATCAACACAGATCCAGGTAGCTTTCTTT. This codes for CASSLSTQIQVAFF.

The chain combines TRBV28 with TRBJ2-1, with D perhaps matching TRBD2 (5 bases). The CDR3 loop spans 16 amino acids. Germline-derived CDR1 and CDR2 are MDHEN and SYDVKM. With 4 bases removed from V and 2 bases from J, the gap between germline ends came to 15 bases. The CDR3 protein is CASSSPGGFTYNEQFF. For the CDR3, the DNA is TGTGCCAGCAGTTCCCCAGGCGGGTTTACCTACAATGAGCAGTTCTTC.

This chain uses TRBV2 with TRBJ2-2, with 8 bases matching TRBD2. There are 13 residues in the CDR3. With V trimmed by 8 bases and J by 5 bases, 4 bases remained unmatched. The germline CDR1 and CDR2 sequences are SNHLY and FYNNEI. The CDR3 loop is CASSVAGTGELFF. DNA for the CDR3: TGTGCCAGCTCCGTAGCGGGAACCGGGGAGCTGTTTTTT.

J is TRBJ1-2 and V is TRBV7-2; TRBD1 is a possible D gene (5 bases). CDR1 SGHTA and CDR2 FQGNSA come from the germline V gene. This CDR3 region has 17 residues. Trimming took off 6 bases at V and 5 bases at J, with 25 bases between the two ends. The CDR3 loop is CASSPDPAGGGLYGYTF. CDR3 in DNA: TGTGCCAGCAGTCCGGACCCGGCCGGGGGGGGACTATATGGCTACACCTTC.

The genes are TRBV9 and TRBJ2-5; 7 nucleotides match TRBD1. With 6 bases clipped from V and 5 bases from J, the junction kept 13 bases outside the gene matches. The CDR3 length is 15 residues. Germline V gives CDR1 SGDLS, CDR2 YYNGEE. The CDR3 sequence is CASTLGVGGRETQYF. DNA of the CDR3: TGTGCCAGCACCCTAGGGGTAGGGGGCCGCGAGACCCAGTACTTC.

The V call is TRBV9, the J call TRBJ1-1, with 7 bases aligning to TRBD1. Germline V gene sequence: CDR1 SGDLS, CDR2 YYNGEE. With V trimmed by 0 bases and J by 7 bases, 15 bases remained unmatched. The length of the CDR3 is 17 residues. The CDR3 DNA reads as TGTGCCAGCAGCGTAGTCCCGAGTTGGCAGGGGGGACATGAAGCTTTCTTT. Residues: CASSVVPSWQGGHEAFF.

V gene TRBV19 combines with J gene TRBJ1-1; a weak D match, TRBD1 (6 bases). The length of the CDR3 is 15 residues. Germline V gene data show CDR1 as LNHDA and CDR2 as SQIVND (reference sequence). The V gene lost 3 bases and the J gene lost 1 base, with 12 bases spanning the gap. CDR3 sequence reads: CASSIGSTGNTEAFF. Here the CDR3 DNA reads TGTGCCAGTAGTATCGGGTCGACAGGGAACACTGAAGCTTTCTTT.

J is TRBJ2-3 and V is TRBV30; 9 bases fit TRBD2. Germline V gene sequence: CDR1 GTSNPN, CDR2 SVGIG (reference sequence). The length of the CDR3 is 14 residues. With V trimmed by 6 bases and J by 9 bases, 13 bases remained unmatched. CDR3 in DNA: TGTGCCTGCCATGGACTAGCGTTGAGATTGACGCAGTATTTT. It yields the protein CACHGLALRLTQYF. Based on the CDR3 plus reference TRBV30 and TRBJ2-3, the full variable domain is SQTIHQWPATLVQPVGSPLSLECTVEGTSNPNLYWYRQAAGRGLQLLFYSVGIGQISSEVPQNLSASRPQDRQFILSSKKLLLSDSGFYLCACHGLALRLTQYFGPGTRLTVL.

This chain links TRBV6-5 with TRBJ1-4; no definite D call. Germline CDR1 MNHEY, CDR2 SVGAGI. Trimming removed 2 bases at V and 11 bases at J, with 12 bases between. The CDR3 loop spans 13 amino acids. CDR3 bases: TGTGCCAGCAGTTACACCGACACCGACAAACTGTTTTTT. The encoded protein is CASSYTDTDKLFF.

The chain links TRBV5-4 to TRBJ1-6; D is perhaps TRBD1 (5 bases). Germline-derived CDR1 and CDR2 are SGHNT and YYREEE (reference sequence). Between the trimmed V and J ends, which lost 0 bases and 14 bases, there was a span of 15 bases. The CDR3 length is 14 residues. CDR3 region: CASSLGGDPGALHF. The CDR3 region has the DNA TGTGCCAGCAGCTTGGGGGGGGACCCCGGAGCCCTCCACTTT.

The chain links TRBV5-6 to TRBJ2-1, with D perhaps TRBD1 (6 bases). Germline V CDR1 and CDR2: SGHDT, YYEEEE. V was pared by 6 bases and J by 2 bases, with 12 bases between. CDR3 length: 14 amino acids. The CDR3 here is CASIKQGAYNEQFF. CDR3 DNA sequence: TGTGCCAGCATCAAACAGGGAGCCTACAATGAGCAGTTCTTC.

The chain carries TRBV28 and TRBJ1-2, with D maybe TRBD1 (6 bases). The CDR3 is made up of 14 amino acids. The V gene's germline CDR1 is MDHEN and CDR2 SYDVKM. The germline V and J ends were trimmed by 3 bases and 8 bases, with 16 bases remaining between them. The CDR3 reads CASSLVTRGWGYTF. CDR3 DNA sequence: TGTGCCAGCAGTTTGGTGACCAGGGGCTGGGGCTACACCTTC.

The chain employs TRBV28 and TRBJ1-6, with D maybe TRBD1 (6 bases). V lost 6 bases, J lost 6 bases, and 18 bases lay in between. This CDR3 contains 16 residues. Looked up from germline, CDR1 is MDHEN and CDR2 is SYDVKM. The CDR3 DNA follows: TGTGCCAGCAGCGCCGGACAGCTGGTGACTAATTCACCCCTCCACTTT. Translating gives CASSAGQLVTNSPLHF.

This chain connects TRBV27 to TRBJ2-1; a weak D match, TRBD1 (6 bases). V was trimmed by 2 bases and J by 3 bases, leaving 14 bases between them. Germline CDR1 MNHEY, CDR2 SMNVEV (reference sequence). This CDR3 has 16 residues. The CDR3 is CASSLVQGPNYNEQFF. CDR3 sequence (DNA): TGTGCCAGCAGTTTAGTACAGGGACCCAACTACAATGAGCAGTTCTTC.

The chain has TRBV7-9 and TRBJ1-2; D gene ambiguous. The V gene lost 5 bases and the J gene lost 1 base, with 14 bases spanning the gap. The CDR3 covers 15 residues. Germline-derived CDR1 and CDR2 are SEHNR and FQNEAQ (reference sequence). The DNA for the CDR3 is TGTGCCAGCAGCGAGGGTTATCTGGGTAACTATGGCTACACCTTC. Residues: CASSEGYLGNYGYTF. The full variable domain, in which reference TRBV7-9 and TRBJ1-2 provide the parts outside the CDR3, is DTGVSQNPRHKITKRGQNVTFRCDPISEHNRLYWYRQTLGQGPEFLTYFQNEAQLEKSRLLSDRFSAERPKGSFSTLEIQRTEQGDSAMYLCASSEGYLGNYGYTFGSGTRLTVV.

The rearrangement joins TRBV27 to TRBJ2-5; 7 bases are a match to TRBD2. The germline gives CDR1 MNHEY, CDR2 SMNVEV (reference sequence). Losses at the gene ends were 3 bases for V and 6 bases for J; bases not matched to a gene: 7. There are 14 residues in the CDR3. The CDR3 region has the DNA TGTGCCAGCAGTTTTGCGGGAGTTGGGAAGACCCAGTACTTC. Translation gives CASSFAGVGKTQYF.

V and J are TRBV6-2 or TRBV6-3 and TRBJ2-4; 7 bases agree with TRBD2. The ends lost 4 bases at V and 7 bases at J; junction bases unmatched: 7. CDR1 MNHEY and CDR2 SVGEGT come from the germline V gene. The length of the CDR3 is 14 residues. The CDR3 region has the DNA TGTGCCAGCAGTTCATACGGGAGGCAGAACATTCAGTACTTC. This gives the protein CASSSYGRQNIQYF.

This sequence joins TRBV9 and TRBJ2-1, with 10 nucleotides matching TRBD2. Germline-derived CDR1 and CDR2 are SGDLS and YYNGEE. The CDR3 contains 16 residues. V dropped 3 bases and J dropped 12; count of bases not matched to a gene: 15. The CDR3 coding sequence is TGTGCCAGCAGCGGCGATCCGGGACTAGCGTTGTTCGGGCAGTTCTTC. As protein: CASSGDPGLALFGQFF.

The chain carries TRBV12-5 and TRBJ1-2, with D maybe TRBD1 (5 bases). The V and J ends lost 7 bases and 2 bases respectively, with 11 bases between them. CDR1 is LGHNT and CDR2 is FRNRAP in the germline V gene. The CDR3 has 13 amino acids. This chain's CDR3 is CASAQSGNYGYTF. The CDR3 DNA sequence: TGTGCTAGTGCCCAATCAGGGAACTATGGCTACACCTTC. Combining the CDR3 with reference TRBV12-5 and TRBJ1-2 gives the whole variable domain DARVTQTPRHKVTEMGQEVTMRCQPILGHNTVFWYRQTMMQGLELLAYFRNRAPLDDSGMPKDRFSAEMPDATLATLKIQPSEPRDSAVYFCASAQSGNYGYTFGSGTRLTVV.

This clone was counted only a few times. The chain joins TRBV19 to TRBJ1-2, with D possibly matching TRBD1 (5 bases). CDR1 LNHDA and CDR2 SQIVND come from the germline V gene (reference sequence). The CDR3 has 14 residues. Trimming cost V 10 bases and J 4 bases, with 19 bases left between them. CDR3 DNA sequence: TGTGCCACCTACTCCCCCCAGGGAGGCTATGGCTACACCTTC. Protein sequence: CATYSPQGGYGYTF.

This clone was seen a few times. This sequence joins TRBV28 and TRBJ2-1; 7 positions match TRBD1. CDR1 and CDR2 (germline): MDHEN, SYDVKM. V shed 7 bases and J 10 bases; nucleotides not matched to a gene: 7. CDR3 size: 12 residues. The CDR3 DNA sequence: TGTGCCAGCACTAGATCGACAGGGGAGCAGTTCTTC. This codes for CASTRSTGEQFF.

The CDR3 bases are TGTGCCAGCAGCTCACAGGAGAATCAGCCCCAGCATTTT. This gives the protein CASSSQENQPQHF. The V gene is TRBV7-6, the J gene TRBJ1-5, with D maybe TRBD1 (5 bases). The CDR3 extends over 13 amino acids. Trimming left V 4 bases short and J 4 bases short, with 8 bases between. From germline, CDR1 is SGHVS and CDR2 FNYEAQ.

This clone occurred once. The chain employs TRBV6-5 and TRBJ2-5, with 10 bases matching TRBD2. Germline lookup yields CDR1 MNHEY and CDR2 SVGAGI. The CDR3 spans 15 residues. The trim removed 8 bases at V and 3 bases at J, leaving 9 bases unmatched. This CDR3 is CASAIAGGMEETQYF. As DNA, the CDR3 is TGTGCCAGCGCCATAGCGGGAGGTATGGAAGAGACCCAGTACTTC.

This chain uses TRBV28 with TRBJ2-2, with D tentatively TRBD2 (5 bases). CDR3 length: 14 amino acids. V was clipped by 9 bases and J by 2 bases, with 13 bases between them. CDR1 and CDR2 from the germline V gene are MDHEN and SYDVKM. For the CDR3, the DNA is TGTGCCAGTCGTTCACGGGGTAACACCGGGGAGCTGTTTTTT. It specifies CASRSRGNTGELFF. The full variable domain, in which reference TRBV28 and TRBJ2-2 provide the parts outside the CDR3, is DVKVTQSSRYLVKRTGEKVFLECVQDMDHENMFWYRQDPGLGLRLIYFSYDVKMKEKGDIPEGYSVSREKKERFSLILESASTNQTSMYLCASRSRGNTGELFFGEGSRLTVL.

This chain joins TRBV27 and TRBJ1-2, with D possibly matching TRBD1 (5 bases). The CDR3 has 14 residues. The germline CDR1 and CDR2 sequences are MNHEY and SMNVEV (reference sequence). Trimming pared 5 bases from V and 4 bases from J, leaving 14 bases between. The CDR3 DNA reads TGTGCCAGCAGTCCCGGGGGGGGTTCCTATGGCTACACCTTC. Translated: CASSPGGGSYGYTF.